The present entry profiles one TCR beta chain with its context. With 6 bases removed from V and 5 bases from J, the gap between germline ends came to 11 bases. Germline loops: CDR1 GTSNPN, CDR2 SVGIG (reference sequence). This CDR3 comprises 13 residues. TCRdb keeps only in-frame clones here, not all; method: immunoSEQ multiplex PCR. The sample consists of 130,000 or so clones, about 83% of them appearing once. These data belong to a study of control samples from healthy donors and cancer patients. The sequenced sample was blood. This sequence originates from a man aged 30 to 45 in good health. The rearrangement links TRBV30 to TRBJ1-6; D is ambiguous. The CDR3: CACRGYNNSPLHF. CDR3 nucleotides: TGTGCCTGTAGAGGATACAATAATTCACCCCTCCACTTT.